The 4 T cell receptor beta chains below come from one sample, sequenced in a study of blood T cell repertoires in COVID-19. TCRdb keeps only in-frame clones here, not all; method: immunoSEQ multiplex PCR. The sample holds about 110,000 clones, 88% seen once. Sequencing input: peripheral blood. Receptors were obtained from a woman between 50 and 59 years old with acute or convalescent COVID-19.

The chain has TRBV5-6 and TRBJ2-5; 7 bases align to TRBD1. J was trimmed by 3 bases and V by 3 bases; bases with no gene match: 8. This CDR3 region has 15 residues. Germline CDR1 is SGHDT and CDR2 is YYEEEE. CDR3 in amino acids: CASSSTGLGEETQYF. Here the CDR3 DNA reads TGTGCCAGCAGCTCGACAGGGTTGGGTGAAGAGACCCAGTACTTC.

The rearrangement joins TRBV19 to TRBJ1-2, with 8 bases fitting TRBD1. The junction had 5 bases not matched to a gene; V was cut back by 1 base and J by 4 bases. In germline, CDR1 is LNHDA, CDR2 SQIVND (reference sequence). This CDR3 region has 15 residues. The CDR3 is CASSIVGQGPYGYTF. The CDR3 DNA sequence: TGTGCCAGTAGTATAGTCGGACAGGGACCCTATGGCTACACCTTC.

J is TRBJ2-2 and V is TRBV7-9; TRBD2 agrees at 13 bases. Germline loops: CDR1 SEHNR, CDR2 FQNEAQ (reference sequence). The CDR3 runs to 17 residues. V was clipped by 1 base and J by 2 bases; unmatched bases: 1. The CDR3 bases are TGTGCCAGCAGCTTAGGACTAGCGGGAGGAAACACCGGGGAGCTGTTTTTT. Translated: CASSLGLAGGNTGELFF.

The rearrangement uses TRBV2 and TRBJ1-1, with TRBD1 matching over 9 bases. The V segment lost 4 bases and the J segment 1 base; nucleotides outside the gene matches: 4. Germline lookup yields CDR1 SNHLY and CDR2 FYNNEI. This CDR3 has 15 amino acids. The CDR3 DNA reads as TGTGCCAGCAGTGGGAGGGACAGGGCGAACACTGAAGCTTTCTTT. This gives the protein CASSGRDRANTEAFF.